This is a list of T cell receptor beta chains from one sample in a study of blood T cells in healthy people across ages. TCRdb re-derived calls from the 5' RACE reads in MiXCR, one entry per CDR3 protein. Seen here are about 770,000 distinct CDR3 sequences, 40% to 50% observed once, and the top ten hold under 20%. The source material was blood. All receptors derive from a man aged 55-75 years in good health. The CDR3 runs from the conserved cysteine through the conserved F or W. A D gene is named only where the DNA matches it firmly. Some rows have no size entry. The others give once, few or many, or a class for an expanded clone.

j_gene: TRBJ2-7; v_gene: TRBV25-1; d_gene: NA; abundance: NA; CDR3nt: TGTGCCAGCCAGACTCTTTCTGGGTACGAGCAGTACTTC; CDR3aa: CASQTLSGYEQYF
j_gene: TRBJ2-7; v_gene: TRBV12-3/TRBV12-4; d_gene: TRBD1; abundance: NA; CDR3nt: TGTGCCAGCAGGTGGGACAGTGGGGGATACGAGCAGTACTTC; CDR3aa: CASRWDSGGYEQYF
j_gene: TRBJ1-4; v_gene: TRBV18; d_gene: NA; abundance: NA; CDR3nt: TGTGCCAGCCAGTTTGCAACTAATGAAAAACTGTTTTTT; CDR3aa: CASQFATNEKLFF
j_gene: TRBJ1-4; v_gene: TRBV5-5; d_gene: TRBD1; abundance: NA; CDR3nt: TGTGCCAGCAGCTTGGGGACAGGGGGCTTCCCTAATGAAAAACTGTTTTTT; CDR3aa: CASSLGTGGFPNEKLFF
j_gene: TRBJ2-3; v_gene: TRBV4-3; d_gene: NA; abundance: NA; CDR3nt: TGCGCCAGCAGCCAATATCGGACTAGCACAGATACGCAGTATTTT; CDR3aa: CASSQYRTSTDTQYF
j_gene: TRBJ2-3; v_gene: TRBV6-5; d_gene: NA; abundance: NA; CDR3nt: TGTGCCAGCAGCCGCGGACAGCTATTAGGCACAGATACGCAGTATTTT; CDR3aa: CASSRGQLLGTDTQYF
j_gene: TRBJ1-2; v_gene: TRBV12-5; d_gene: NA; abundance: few; CDR3nt: TGTGCTACCGCCCACCCCCGACAGGACTATGGCTACACCTTC; CDR3aa: CATAHPRQDYGYTF
j_gene: TRBJ1-6; v_gene: TRBV4-3; d_gene: NA; abundance: NA; CDR3nt: TGCGCCAGCAGCCAAGTCGGGGCAAGTGGCTCACCCCTCCACTTT; CDR3aa: CASSQVGASGSPLHF
j_gene: TRBJ2-5; v_gene: TRBV6-1; d_gene: TRBD1; abundance: NA; CDR3nt: TGTGCCAGCAGTGAAGTAGGGACAGAGGCTTACCAGTACTTC; CDR3aa: CASSEVGTEAYQYF
j_gene: TRBJ1-1; v_gene: TRBV6-5; d_gene: NA; abundance: NA; CDR3nt: TGTGCCAGCAGTTACGACAGGATGAACACTGAAGCTTTCTTT; CDR3aa: CASSYDRMNTEAFF
j_gene: TRBJ2-3; v_gene: TRBV5-1; d_gene: TRBD1; abundance: many; CDR3nt: TGTGCCAGCAGCCCAAGACAGGGTGGAACAGATACGCAGTATTTT; CDR3aa: CASSPRQGGTDTQYF
j_gene: TRBJ2-3; v_gene: TRBV6-2/TRBV6-3; d_gene: NA; abundance: NA; CDR3nt: TGTGCCAGCAGTTACTCGATTCCAGATACGCAGTATTTT; CDR3aa: CASSYSIPDTQYF
j_gene: TRBJ2-6; v_gene: TRBV7-9; d_gene: NA; abundance: NA; CDR3nt: TGTGCCAGCTTTAACACAGGCACTGGGGCCAACGTCCTGACTTTC; CDR3aa: CASFNTGTGANVLTF
j_gene: TRBJ2-7; v_gene: TRBV7-9; d_gene: NA; abundance: NA; CDR3nt: TGTGCCAGCAGCTTTGGACAGTCCCCCTTCGAGCAGTACTTC; CDR3aa: CASSFGQSPFEQYF
j_gene: TRBJ2-7; v_gene: TRBV28; d_gene: TRBD1; abundance: few; CDR3nt: TGTGCCAGCTCCCTTGGGGGACAGGGGGCTCGCGAGCAGTACTTC; CDR3aa: CASSLGGQGAREQYF
j_gene: TRBJ1-4; v_gene: TRBV9; d_gene: NA; abundance: NA; CDR3nt: TGTGCCAGCAGCGTCTCGGTTGGTACTAATGAAAAACTGTTTTTT; CDR3aa: CASSVSVGTNEKLFF
j_gene: TRBJ2-5; v_gene: TRBV10-3; d_gene: NA; abundance: few; CDR3nt: TGTGCCATCAGTGAGGGGGGGCCCTTGAGAGAGACCCAGTACTTC; CDR3aa: CAISEGGPLRETQYF
j_gene: TRBJ1-5; v_gene: TRBV7-8; d_gene: NA; abundance: NA; CDR3nt: TGTGCCAGCAGCTTAGAGGACTCCAAAGGGCCCCAGCATTTT; CDR3aa: CASSLEDSKGPQHF
j_gene: TRBJ2-5; v_gene: TRBV20-1; d_gene: TRBD2; abundance: few; CDR3nt: TGCAGTGCCCTCTCGGGACTAGCGGGGGGGCCCCAGTACTTC; CDR3aa: CSALSGLAGGPQYF
j_gene: TRBJ1-1; v_gene: TRBV20-1; d_gene: NA; abundance: NA; CDR3nt: TGCAGTGCTCGGACCCCCTTCCCTAACACTGAAGCTTTCTTT; CDR3aa: CSARTPFPNTEAFF
j_gene: TRBJ2-2; v_gene: TRBV12-3/TRBV12-4; d_gene: TRBD1; abundance: once; CDR3nt: TGTGCCAGCAACCCGGACAGGCCGCCGACCGGGGAGCTGTTTTTT; CDR3aa: CASNPDRPPTGELFF
j_gene: TRBJ2-4; v_gene: TRBV20-1; d_gene: NA; abundance: few; CDR3nt: TGCAGTGCTAGCAAATCGGGGTTCCAAAACATTCAGTACTTC; CDR3aa: CSASKSGFQNIQYF
j_gene: TRBJ2-5; v_gene: TRBV2; d_gene: TRBD2; abundance: NA; CDR3nt: TGTGCCAGCAGGCCCCGGGGACTAGCGGGGGGAAAGTACTTC; CDR3aa: CASRPRGLAGGKYF